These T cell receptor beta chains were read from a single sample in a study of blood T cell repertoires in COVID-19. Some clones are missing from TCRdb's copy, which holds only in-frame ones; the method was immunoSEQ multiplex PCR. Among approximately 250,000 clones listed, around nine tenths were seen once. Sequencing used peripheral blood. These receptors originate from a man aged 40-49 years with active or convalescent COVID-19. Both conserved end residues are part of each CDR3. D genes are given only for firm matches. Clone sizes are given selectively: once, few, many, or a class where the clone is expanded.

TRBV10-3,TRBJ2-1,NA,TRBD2,TGTGCCATCAGTGAGTCGGTCCCTAGCGGGGGGACTGGCTTCAATGAGCAGTTCTTC,CAISESVPSGGTGFNEQFF
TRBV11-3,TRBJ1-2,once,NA,TGTGCCAGCAGCTCAGGGTTTGATACCTATGGCTACACCTTC,CASSSGFDTYGYTF
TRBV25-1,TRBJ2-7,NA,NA,TGTGCCAGCAGGGCCCGCTACGAGCAGTACTTC,CASRARYEQYF
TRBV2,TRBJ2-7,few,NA,TGTGCCAGCAGTGATAGAGGGGGATCGGACTACGAGCAGTACTTC,CASSDRGGSDYEQYF
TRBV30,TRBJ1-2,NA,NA,TGTGCCTGGAGTACAGACGTTGGCTACACCTTC,CAWSTDVGYTF
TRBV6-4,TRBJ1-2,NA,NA,TGTGCCAGCAGTGACTCGGCGCCCACCTCACCGGGCTATGGCTACACCTTC,CASSDSAPTSPGYGYTF
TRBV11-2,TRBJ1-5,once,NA,TGTGCCAGCAGTCCAGGAAGGGGTCAGAGGACCAATCAGCCCCAGCATTTT,CASSPGRGQRTNQPQHF
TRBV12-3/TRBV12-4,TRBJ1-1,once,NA,TGTGCCAGCAGTTTCGGGGACACTGAAGCTTTCTTT,CASSFGDTEAFF
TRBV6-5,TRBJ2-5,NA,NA,TGTGCCAGCAGTTACTCGTCCCCCAACCGGGAGACCCAGTACTTC,CASSYSSPNRETQYF
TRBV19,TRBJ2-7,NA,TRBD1,TGTGCCAGTAGTACCCCGGGACAGGGACACGAGCAGTACTTC,CASSTPGQGHEQYF
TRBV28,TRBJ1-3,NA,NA,TGTGCCAGCACCCCAAGCGGGGGAGGAAACACCATATATTTT,CASTPSGGGNTIYF
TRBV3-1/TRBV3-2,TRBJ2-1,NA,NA,TGTGCCAGCAGTCGACGGAGTGGTGAGCAGTTCTTC,CASSRRSGEQFF
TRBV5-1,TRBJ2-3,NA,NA,TGCGCCAGCAGCTTGGCTTCGGGGAGCACAGATACGCAGTATTTT,CASSLASGSTDTQYF
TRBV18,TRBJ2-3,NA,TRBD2,TGTGCCAGCTCTCTGAAGGCACTAGCGGGGCCTGGAGATACGCAGTATTTT,CASSLKALAGPGDTQYF
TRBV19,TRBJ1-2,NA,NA,TGTGCCAGTACGATCGGAACTCCCACGGAGAATGGCTACACCTTC,CASTIGTPTENGYTF
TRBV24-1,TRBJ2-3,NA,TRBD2,TGTGCCACCAGTGATTCGTCAGGTGGACTAGCGGGCGGAGATACGCAGTATTTT,CATSDSSGGLAGGDTQYF
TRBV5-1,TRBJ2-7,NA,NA,TGCGCCAGCAGCTTGGACCCCAGAACCTACGAGCAGTACTTC,CASSLDPRTYEQYF
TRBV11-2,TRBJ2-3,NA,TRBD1,TGTGCCAGCAGCCATGGACAGGGGGATTCAGATACGCAGTATTTT,CASSHGQGDSDTQYF
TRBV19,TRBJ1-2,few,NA,TGTGCCAGTACCCACTTAAGGGGGGGAGAGTATGGCTACACCTTC,CASTHLRGGEYGYTF
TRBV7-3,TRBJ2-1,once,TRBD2,TGTGCCAGCAGCTTAAATAGCGGGGGGGCCAATGAGCAGTTCTTC,CASSLNSGGANEQFF
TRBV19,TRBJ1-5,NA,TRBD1,TGTGCCAGTAGTTCCGGACCCGGGACAGGGTATCAGCCCCAGCATTTT,CASSSGPGTGYQPQHF
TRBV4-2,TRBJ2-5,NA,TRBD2,TGTGCCAGCAGCCAAGGGAAAAAAGCGGGGACGGGTCAAGAGACCCAGTACTTC,CASSQGKKAGTGQETQYF
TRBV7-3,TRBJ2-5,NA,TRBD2,TGTGCCAGCAGCTTAAACCCCCGGACTAGTACAGAGACCCAGTACTTC,CASSLNPRTSTETQYF
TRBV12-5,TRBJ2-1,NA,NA,TGTGCTAGTGGTTCGTACAATGAGCAGTTCTTC,CASGSYNEQFF
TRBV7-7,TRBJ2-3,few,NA,TGTGCTAGCAGCTTAGGTTCCACTAGCACAGATACGCAGTATTTT,CASSLGSTSTDTQYF
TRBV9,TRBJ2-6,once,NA,TGTGCCAGCAGCCCTATCTCTGGGGCCAACGTCCTGACTTTC,CASSPISGANVLTF
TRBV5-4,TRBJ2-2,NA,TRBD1,TGTGCCAGCAGTTCCCTCGGGACAGGGGCTCCCGGGGAGCTGTTTTTT,CASSSLGTGAPGELFF
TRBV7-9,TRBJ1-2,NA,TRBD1,TGTGCCAGCAGCCAATCGACAGGGGGAAACTATGGCTACACCTTC,CASSQSTGGNYGYTF
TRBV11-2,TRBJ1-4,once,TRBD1,TGTGCCAGCAGCCCCCGACAGGGGGAGGATGAAAAACTGTTTTTT,CASSPRQGEDEKLFF
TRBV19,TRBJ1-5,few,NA,TGTGCCAGTAGCGGGGGGGGTACGCGGGCCTACAATCAGCCCCAGCATTTT,CASSGGGTRAYNQPQHF
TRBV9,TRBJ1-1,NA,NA,TGTGCCAGCAGCCCAAGGGGGTCCCTTGGGGCTTTCTTT,CASSPRGSLGAFF
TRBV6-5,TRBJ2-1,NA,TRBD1,TGTGCCAGCAGTTACGGTTCTGGCAGGGGGCGGGAGCAGTTCTTC,CASSYGSGRGREQFF